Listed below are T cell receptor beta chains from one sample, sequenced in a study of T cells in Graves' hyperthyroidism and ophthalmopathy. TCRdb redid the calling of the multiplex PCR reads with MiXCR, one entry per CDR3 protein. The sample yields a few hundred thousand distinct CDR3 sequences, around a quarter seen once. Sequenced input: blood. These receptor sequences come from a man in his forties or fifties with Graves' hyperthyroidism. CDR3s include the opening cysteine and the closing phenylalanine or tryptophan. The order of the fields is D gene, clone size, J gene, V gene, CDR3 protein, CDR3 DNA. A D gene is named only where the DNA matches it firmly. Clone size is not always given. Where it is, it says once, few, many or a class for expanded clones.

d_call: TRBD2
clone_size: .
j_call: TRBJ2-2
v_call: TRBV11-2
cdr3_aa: CASSLVGSPGGLAVNTGELFF
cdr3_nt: TGTGCCAGCAGCTTAGTAGGTAGTCCAGGGGGACTAGCGGTGAACACCGGGGAGCTGTTTTTT

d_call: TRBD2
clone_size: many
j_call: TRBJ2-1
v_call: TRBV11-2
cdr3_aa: CASSLELAGTNEQFF
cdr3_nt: TGTGCCAGCAGCTTAGAACTAGCGGGGACCAATGAGCAGTTCTTC

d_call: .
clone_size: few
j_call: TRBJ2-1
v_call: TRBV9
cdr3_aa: CASSSAGGSLDNEQFF
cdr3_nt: TGTGCCAGCAGCTCTGCTGGTGGGAGCCTCGACAATGAGCAGTTCTTC

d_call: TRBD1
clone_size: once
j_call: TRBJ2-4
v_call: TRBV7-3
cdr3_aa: CASSFGPQGKNIQYF
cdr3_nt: TGTGCCAGCAGCTTTGGTCCACAGGGGAAAAACATTCAGTACTTC

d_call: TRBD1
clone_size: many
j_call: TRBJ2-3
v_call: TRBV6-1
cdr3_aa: CASRRQGTDTQYF
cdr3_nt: TGTGCCAGCAGAAGACAGGGGACAGATACGCAGTATTTT

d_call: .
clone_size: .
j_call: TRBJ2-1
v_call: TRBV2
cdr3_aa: CASKGGRETYNEQFF
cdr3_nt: TGTGCCAGCAAGGGGGGGCGGGAGACCTACAATGAGCAGTTCTTC

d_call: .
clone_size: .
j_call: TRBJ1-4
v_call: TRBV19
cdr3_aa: CASLDPSGIEKLFF
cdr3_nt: TGTGCCAGTCTCGACCCTTCGGGGATTGAAAAACTGTTTTTT

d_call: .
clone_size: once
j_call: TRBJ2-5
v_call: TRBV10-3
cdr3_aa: CANIGRETQYF
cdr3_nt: TGTGCCAACATAGGTCGGGAGACCCAGTACTTC

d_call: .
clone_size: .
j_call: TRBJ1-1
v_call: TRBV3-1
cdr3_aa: CASSQGGEGAEAFF
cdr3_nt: TGTGCCAGCAGCCAAGGGGGGGAGGGGGCTGAAGCTTTCTTT

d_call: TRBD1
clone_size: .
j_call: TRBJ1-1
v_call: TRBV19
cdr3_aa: CASNRLPGQGAANTEAFF
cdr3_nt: TGTGCCAGCAACCGGTTGCCGGGACAGGGGGCCGCGAACACTGAAGCTTTCTTT

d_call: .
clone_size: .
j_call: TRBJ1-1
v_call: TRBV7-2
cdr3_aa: CASSRREGRGNTEAFF
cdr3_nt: TGTGCCAGCAGCCGAAGAGAGGGCAGGGGGAACACTGAAGCTTTCTTT

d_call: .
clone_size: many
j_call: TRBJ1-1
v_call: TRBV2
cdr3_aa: CASSGSTRTEAFF
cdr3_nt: TGTGCCAGCAGCGGATCCACCAGAACTGAAGCTTTCTTT

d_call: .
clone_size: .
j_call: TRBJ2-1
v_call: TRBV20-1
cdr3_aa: CSATPTGSYNEQFF
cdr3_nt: TGCAGTGCCACCCCCACAGGATCCTACAATGAGCAGTTCTTC

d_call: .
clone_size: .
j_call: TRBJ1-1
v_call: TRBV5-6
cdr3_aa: CASSLIMGTEAFF
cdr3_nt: TGTGCCAGCAGCTTGATAATGGGAACTGAAGCTTTCTTT

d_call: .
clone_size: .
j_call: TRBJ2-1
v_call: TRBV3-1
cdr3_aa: CASSVKGGFSYNEQFF
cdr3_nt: TGTGCCAGCAGCGTTAAGGGGGGTTTTTCCTACAATGAGCAGTTCTTC

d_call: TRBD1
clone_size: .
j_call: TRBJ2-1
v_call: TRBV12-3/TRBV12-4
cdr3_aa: CASSLYRGYGEQFF
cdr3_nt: TGTGCCAGCAGTTTGTACAGGGGATACGGTGAGCAGTTCTTC

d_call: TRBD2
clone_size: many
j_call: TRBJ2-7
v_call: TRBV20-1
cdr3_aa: CSARLAGVSYEQYF
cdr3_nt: TGCAGTGCTAGACTAGCGGGGGTTTCCTACGAGCAGTACTTC

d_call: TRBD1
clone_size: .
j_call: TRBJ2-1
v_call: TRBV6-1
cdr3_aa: CASARDRGYNEQFF
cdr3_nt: TGTGCCAGCGCCAGGGACAGGGGCTACAATGAGCAGTTCTTC

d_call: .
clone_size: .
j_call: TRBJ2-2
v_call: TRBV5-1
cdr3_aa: CASTGARTGELFF
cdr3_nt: TGCGCCAGCACAGGGGCGAGGACCGGGGAGCTGTTTTTT

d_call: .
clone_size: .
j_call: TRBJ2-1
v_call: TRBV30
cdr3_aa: CALDSGTIEQFF
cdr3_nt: TGTGCCCTCGACTCGGGGACGATTGAGCAGTTCTTC

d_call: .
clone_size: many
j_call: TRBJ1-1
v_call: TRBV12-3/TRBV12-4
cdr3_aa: CASSLSRSSEAFF
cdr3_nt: TGTGCCAGCAGTTTAAGTCGGTCCTCTGAAGCTTTCTTT

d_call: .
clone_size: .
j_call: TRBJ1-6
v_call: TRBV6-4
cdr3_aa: CASTGEGGGRIGYSPLHF
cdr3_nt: TGTGCCAGCACTGGAGAGGGCGGGGGGCGAATTGGGTATTCACCCCTCCACTTT

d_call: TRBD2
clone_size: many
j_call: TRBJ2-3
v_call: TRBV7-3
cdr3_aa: CASSISGSWGTDTQYF
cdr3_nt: TGTGCCAGCAGCATTAGCGGGAGCTGGGGCACAGATACGCAGTATTTT

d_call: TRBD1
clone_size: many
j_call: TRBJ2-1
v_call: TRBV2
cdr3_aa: CASREDRGRRDEQFF
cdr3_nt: TGTGCCAGCAGGGAAGACAGGGGGCGCAGGGATGAGCAGTTCTTC

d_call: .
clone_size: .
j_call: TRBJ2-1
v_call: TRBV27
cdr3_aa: CASSFSDSPSYNEQFF
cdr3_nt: TGTGCCAGCAGTTTTTCGGATTCTCCCTCCTACAATGAGCAGTTCTTC

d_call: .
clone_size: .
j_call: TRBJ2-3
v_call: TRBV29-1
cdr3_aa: CSAPSESGTDTQYF
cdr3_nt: TGCAGCGCCCCGTCGGAGTCGGGAACAGATACGCAGTATTTT

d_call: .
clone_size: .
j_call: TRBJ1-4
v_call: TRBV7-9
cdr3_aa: CASSRRTVNEELFF
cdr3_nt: TGTGCCAGCAGCCGAAGGACGGTCAATGAAGAACTGTTTTTT

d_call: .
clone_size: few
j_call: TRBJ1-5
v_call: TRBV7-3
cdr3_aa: CASSPRPWTVGDQPQHF
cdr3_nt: TGTGCCAGTAGTCCCCGACCTTGGACAGTAGGGGATCAGCCCCAGCATTTT